This T cell receptor beta chain was found in a study of Ad26.COV2.S vaccination and SARS-CoV-2 variants. Background on the study: Enrolled in COV1001, the donor was in the Ad26.COV2.S trial arm, which received the vaccine.

Trimming stripped 6 bases from V and 2 bases from J, with 17 bases between. Germline V gene lookup returns CDR1 LNHDA and CDR2 SQIVND (reference sequence). CDR3 length equals 17 residues. Described treatment: approximately 18 received Ad26.COV2.S at low or high dose, single or two shots; five or six received placebo; per-sample allocation not given. Specimens were obtained on day 63 following the first vaccine or placebo injection. An adult aged 18-55 years in Boston served as the donor. Sequenced by immunoSEQ multiplex PCR; TCRdb stores in-frame clones only, minus some. Of some 460,000 clones in the sample, roughly nine tenths are singletons; the top ten hold 1.5% to 2%.

The receptor was derived from a person aged 18-65 years who received the Ad26.COV2.S COVID-19 vaccine or a placebo. The chain is built from TRBV19 and TRBJ2-6, with D possibly matching TRBD1 (5 bases). The sequences come from peripheral blood, collected in a trial of Ad26.COV2.S vaccine versus placebo. The CDR3 reads CASRPTSQGAGANVLTF. The CDR3 coding sequence is TGTGCCAGTAGGCCCACTTCTCAGGGCGCTGGGGCCAACGTCCTGACTTTC.